The 15 T cell receptor beta chains in this list originate from one sample, sequenced in a study of shared clonotypes between healthy human individuals. Assay used: immunoSEQ multiplex PCR; TCRdb lists only in-frame clones, some missing. The table includes approximately 2.5 million clones, roughly nine tenths detected once. Sequencing was carried out using naive CD4+ T cells sorted from blood. Noted subset: CD45RA+ positively selected. The receptors were sampled from a man between 18 and 35 years old in good health.

The V and J genes are TRBV27 and TRBJ2-3; no clear D gene. Germline V CDR1 and CDR2: MNHEY, SMNVEV (reference sequence). Trimming cost V 6 bases and J 2 bases, with 12 bases left between them. The CDR3 totals 14 residues. The CDR3 protein is CASSGRMDTDTQYF. CDR3 bases: TGTGCCAGCAGCGGACGGATGGACACAGATACGCAGTATTTT.

The rearrangement joins TRBV2 to TRBJ2-5; 12 bases line up with TRBD2. The V gene end was trimmed by 6 bases and the J gene end by 5 bases; junction bases not matched to a gene: 7. This CDR3 comprises 15 residues. In germline, CDR1 is SNHLY, CDR2 FYNNEI. The DNA for the CDR3 is TGTGCCAGCAGACCACTAGCGGGGGGTTGGGAGACCCAGTACTTC. Amino acids: CASRPLAGGWETQYF.

The chain carries TRBV5-1 and TRBJ2-1, with TRBD1 matching 7 bases. The CDR3 is 12 amino acids. CDR1 is SGHRS and CDR2 is YFSETQ in the germline V gene. Losses at the gene ends were 3 bases for V and 8 bases for J; bases not matched to a gene: 2. CDR3 nucleotides: TGCGCCAGCAGCTGGACAGGCCATGAGCAGTTCTTC. This gives the protein CASSWTGHEQFF.

Details on this clone: In the same sample, other DNA sequences code for this CDR3. The CDR3, as DNA: TGTGCCAGCAGGACAGGAAGCTCCTATAATTCACCCCTCCACTTT. Translated, it gives CASRTGSSYNSPLHF. The V gene is TRBV6-5, the J gene TRBJ1-6, with D possibly TRBD1 on 6 matching bases. CDR3 size: 15 residues. Germline-derived CDR1 and CDR2 are MNHEY and SVGAGI. Deletions cut 6 bases from V and 0 bases from J, with 9 bases between.

The chain carries TRBV10-3 and TRBJ1-1, with D possibly TRBD1 on 6 matching bases. The CDR3 consists of 16 residues. The V gene's germline CDR1 is ENHRY and CDR2 SYGVKD. V gave up 4 bases and J gave up 1 base, with 16 bases separating them. CDR3 sequence: CAISGRAGVQNTEAFF. In DNA, the CDR3 is TGTGCCATCAGTGGTCGAGCAGGGGTACAGAACACTGAAGCTTTCTTT.

This sequence joins TRBV5-1 and TRBJ2-1; 14 bases align to TRBD2. The CDR3 has 18 amino acids. The V gene end was trimmed by 4 bases and the J gene end by 0 bases; junction bases not matched to a gene: 6. Per the germline V gene, CDR1 is SGHRS and CDR2 is YFSETQ. As DNA, the CDR3 is TGCGCCAGCAGCGGCTTGACTAGCGGGAGGGCCTCCTACAATGAGCAGTTCTTC. Protein sequence: CASSGLTSGRASYNEQFF.

The chain couples TRBV7-3 to TRBJ2-1; TRBD2 might be the D (6 bases). CDR1 and CDR2 (germline): SGHTA, FQGTGA. The CDR3 totals 15 residues. V was clipped by 3 bases and J by 6 bases, with 15 bases between them. Here the CDR3 DNA reads TGTGCCAGCAGCTTCTCAGGGACTCAGGGCAATGAGCAGTTCTTC. Translated, it gives CASSFSGTQGNEQFF.

The gene calls are TRBV30 and TRBJ2-3; the match to TRBD2 covers 9 bases. The CDR3 sequence is 15 residues long. Germline V gene data show CDR1 as GTSNPN and CDR2 as SVGIG (reference sequence). With 5 bases clipped from V and 5 bases from J, the junction kept 11 bases outside the gene matches. The CDR3 nucleotides are TGTGCCTGGGCGGGACTAGCTGTATTTCGAGATACGCAGTATTTT. This translates into CAWAGLAVFRDTQYF.

The chain employs TRBV6-5 and TRBJ2-4, with no clear D. CDR1 is MNHEY, CDR2 SVGAGI, per germline. The ends were cut back, 5 bases at V and 8 bases at J, with 13 bases in the middle. The CDR3 runs to 13 residues. In DNA form, the CDR3 reads TGTGCCAGCAGTCCCCAGCCGTGGGACATTCAGTACTTC. Translation gives CASSPQPWDIQYF.

The chain carries TRBV6-1 and TRBJ2-7, with D possibly TRBD1 on 6 matching bases. This CDR3 is 12 amino acids long. Germline loops: CDR1 MNHNS, CDR2 SASEGT. The V end lost 8 bases, the J end lost 1 base, and 9 bases lay between the germline ends. The CDR3 DNA sequence: TGTGCCAGCCAGACAGGTTCCTACGAGCAGTACTTC. Translation: CASQTGSYEQYF.

A note on this clone: Other DNA sequences in this specimen translate into the identical CDR3. The chain employs TRBV18 and TRBJ2-7; no clear D. V lost 0 bases, J lost 7 bases, and 10 bases lay in between. This CDR3 has 13 residues. Germline lookup yields CDR1 KGHSH and CDR2 LQKENI. CDR3 DNA: TGTGCCAGCTCACCACCGGGTGAAGGAGAGCAGTACTTC. This codes for CASSPPGEGEQYF. Looking up the rest from reference TRBV18 and TRBJ2-7 gives the full variable domain: NAGVMQNPRHLVRRRGQEARLRCSPMKGHSHVYWYRQLPEEGLKFMVYLQKENIIDESGMPKERFSAEFPKEGPSILRIQQVVRGDSAAYFCASSPPGEGEQYFGPGTRLTVT.

This clone has a handful of counts. The chain carries TRBV30 and TRBJ1-5, with a tentative D call TRBD1 (5 bases). V dropped 6 bases and J dropped 2 bases, with 14 bases sitting between them. This CDR3 has 14 amino acids. The germline CDR1 and CDR2 sequences are GTSNPN and SVGIG (reference sequence). The CDR3 sequence: CACDKGRGNQPQHF. CDR3 sequence (DNA): TGTGCCTGCGACAAGGGACGTGGCAATCAGCCCCAGCATTTT.

The CDR3 is CASSYSRQGGDTQYF. The CDR3 bases are TGTGCCAGCAGTTACTCGCGTCAGGGAGGAGATACGCAGTATTTT. The V gene is TRBV6-5, the J gene TRBJ2-3; D perhaps matches TRBD2 (6 bases). The germline CDR1 and CDR2 sequences are MNHEY and SVGAGI. The CDR3 consists of 15 residues. V was clipped by 0 bases and J by 5 bases, with 12 bases between them.

The rearrangement uses TRBV7-6 and TRBJ1-4, with D unresolved. V lost 5 bases, J lost 8 bases, and 12 bases lay in between. Germline CDR1 is SGHVS and CDR2 is FNYEAQ. CDR3 size: 13 residues. CDR3 DNA: TGTGCCAGCAGCGAGGGTTTTTGGGAAAAACTGTTTTTT. Translating gives CASSEGFWEKLFF.

The chain has TRBV6-6 and TRBJ2-5; 9 bases match TRBD2. This CDR3 contains 15 residues. V lost 7 bases, J lost 6 bases, and 12 bases stayed unmatched. Looked up from germline, CDR1 is MNHNY and CDR2 is SVGAGI (reference sequence). The CDR3 loop reads CASTESVSGRKTQYF. The CDR3 DNA reads as TGTGCCAGCACCGAAAGCGTTAGCGGGAGAAAGACCCAGTACTTC.